This T cell receptor beta chain was found in a study of T cell repertoires in cytomegalovirus infection. Turning to the study itself: CMV epitopes, recently identified HLA-C-restricted and well-studied HLA-B-restricted, were used. CMV infection together with matching HLA type was indicated by public TCR beta signatures.

The germline V and J ends were trimmed by 5 bases and 3 bases, with 5 bases remaining between them. The CDR3 totals 11 residues. Per germline, CDR1 SEHNR and CDR2 FQNEAQ (reference sequence). Points on this clonotype: The target antigen is unknown.

Regarding the study as a whole: HLA-C-restricted CMV-specific TCR beta clonotypes prevailed in the ex vivo response.

TCRdb ran MiXCR on the reads and lists one entry per CDR3 protein. In the table there are 750,000 to 950,000 distinct CDR3 sequences, under 35% of which are singletons. This receptor was obtained from a human donor in good health (CMV status not recorded). Some clones in this sample may be carry-over from other donors' samples. The specimen comprised cultured CD8+ T cells from PBMCs, sampled from culture after CMV antigen stimulation. The chain uses TRBV7-9 and TRBJ2-7; D not resolved. The chain's CDR3 is CASSIDYEQYF. As DNA, the CDR3 is TGTGCCAGCAGCATAGACTACGAGCAGTACTTC.